This TCR beta chain came from a study of radiotherapy plus CTLA-4 blockade in lung cancer. V lost 3 bases, J lost 4 bases, and 12 bases stayed unmatched. The V gene's germline CDR1 is SNHLY and CDR2 FYNNEI. The CDR3 covers 17 residues. Only in-frame clones appear in the TCRdb table, and some are missing; sequencing was by immunoSEQ multiplex PCR. The table includes approximately 19,000 clones, 86% detected once. The starting material was peripheral blood, obtained from a patient treated with radiotherapy plus ipilimumab. The chain joins TRBV2 to TRBJ1-5, with 7 bases lining up with TRBD1. This clonotype was obtained from a human donor with non-small cell lung cancer whose response to radiotherapy plus ipilimumab could not be evaluated. CDR3 loop: CASSERTGLAGNQPQHF. CDR3 coding DNA: TGTGCCAGCAGTGAGAGGACAGGACTAGCGGGAAATCAGCCCCAGCATTTT.